Below are 2 T cell receptor beta chains sequenced from a single sample in a study of cytomegalovirus exposure and HLA in healthy donors. Repertoires were generated with immunoSEQ multiplex PCR, while TCRdb's copy carries only in-frame clones and drops some. The sample includes more than 80,000 clones, approximately 96% of them seen just once. The sample comprised PBMCs. The source of these receptors is a woman aged 18-29 years in good health and CMV-seronegative.

The chain links TRBV9 to TRBJ2-1; D might be TRBD2 (7 bases). This CDR3 has 15 residues. The germline V gene has CDR1 SGDLS and CDR2 YYNGEE. The V end lost 6 bases, the J end lost 8 bases, and 21 bases lay between the germline ends. The CDR3 nucleotides read TGTGCCAGCACCGAGGGGGGAGGGCTTAGGGATGAGCAGTTCTTC. Translating gives CASTEGGGLRDEQFF.

The rearrangement uses TRBV28 and TRBJ2-1; 9 nucleotides match TRBD1. The junction had 5 bases not matched to a gene; V was cut back by 3 bases and J by 2 bases. This CDR3 is 16 amino acids long. Germline V gives CDR1 MDHEN, CDR2 SYDVKM. CDR3 residues: CASSLVGTGTYNEQFF. The CDR3 coding sequence is TGTGCCAGCAGTTTGGTGGGGACAGGGACCTACAATGAGCAGTTCTTC.